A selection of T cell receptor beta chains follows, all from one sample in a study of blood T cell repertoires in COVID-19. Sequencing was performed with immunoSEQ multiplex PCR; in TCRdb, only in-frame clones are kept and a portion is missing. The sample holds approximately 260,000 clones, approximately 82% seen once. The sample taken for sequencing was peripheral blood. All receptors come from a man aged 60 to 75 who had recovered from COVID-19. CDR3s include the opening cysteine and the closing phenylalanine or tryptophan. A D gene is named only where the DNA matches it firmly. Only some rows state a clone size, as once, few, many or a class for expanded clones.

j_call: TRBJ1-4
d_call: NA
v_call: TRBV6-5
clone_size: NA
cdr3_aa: CASSLTEFNEKLFF
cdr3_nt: TGTGCCAGCAGTCTTACTGAGTTTAATGAAAAACTGTTTTTT

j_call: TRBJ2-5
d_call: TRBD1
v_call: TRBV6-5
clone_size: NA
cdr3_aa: CASSKQGDQETQYF
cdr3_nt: TGTGCCAGCAGCAAACAGGGGGACCAAGAGACCCAGTACTTC

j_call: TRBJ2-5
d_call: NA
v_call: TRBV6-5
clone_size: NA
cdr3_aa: CASTARGHMETQYF
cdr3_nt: TGTGCCAGCACTGCGAGAGGACACATGGAGACCCAGTACTTC

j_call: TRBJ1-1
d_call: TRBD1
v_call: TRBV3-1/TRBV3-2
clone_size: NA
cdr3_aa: CASSLTGVNTEAFF
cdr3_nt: TGTGCCAGCAGCCTAACAGGGGTGAACACTGAAGCTTTCTTT

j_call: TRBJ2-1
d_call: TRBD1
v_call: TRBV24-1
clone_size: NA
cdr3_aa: CATSEHDRENNEQFF
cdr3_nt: TGTGCCACCAGTGAACACGACAGGGAAAACAATGAGCAGTTCTTC

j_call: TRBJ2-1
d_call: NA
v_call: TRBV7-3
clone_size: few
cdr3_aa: CASSLGKEGNEQFF
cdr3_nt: TGTGCCAGCAGCTTAGGGAAGGAGGGGAATGAGCAGTTCTTC

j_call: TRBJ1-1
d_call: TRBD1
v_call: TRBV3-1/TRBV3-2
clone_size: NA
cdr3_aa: CASSRMNRGAEAFF
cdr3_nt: TGTGCCAGCAGCCGGATGAACAGGGGCGCTGAAGCTTTCTTT

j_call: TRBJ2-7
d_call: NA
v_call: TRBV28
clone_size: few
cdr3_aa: CASSSTQGRSSYEQYF
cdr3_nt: TGTGCCAGCAGTTCGACACAGGGACGAAGCTCCTACGAGCAGTACTTC

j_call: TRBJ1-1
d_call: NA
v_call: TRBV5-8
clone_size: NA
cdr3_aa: CASSPPQGVWTEAFF
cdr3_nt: TGTGCCAGCAGCCCGCCGCAGGGCGTATGGACTGAAGCTTTCTTT

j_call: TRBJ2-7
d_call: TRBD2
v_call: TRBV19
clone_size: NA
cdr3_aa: CASSALAGESYEQYF
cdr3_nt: TGTGCCAGTAGTGCACTAGCGGGAGAGTCCTACGAGCAGTACTTC

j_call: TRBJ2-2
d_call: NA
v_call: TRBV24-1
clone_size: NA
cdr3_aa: CATSAGQMNTGELFF
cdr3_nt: TGTGCCACCAGTGCAGGACAGATGAACACCGGGGAGCTGTTTTTT

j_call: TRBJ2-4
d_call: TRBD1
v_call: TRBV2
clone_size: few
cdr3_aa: CASSGDRVKNIQYF
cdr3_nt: TGTGCCAGCAGTGGGGACAGGGTCAAAAACATTCAGTACTTC

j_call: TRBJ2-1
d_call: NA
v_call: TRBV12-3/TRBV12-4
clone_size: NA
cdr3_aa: CASSPFLNEQFF
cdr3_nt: TGTGCCAGCAGTCCTTTCCTCAATGAGCAGTTCTTC

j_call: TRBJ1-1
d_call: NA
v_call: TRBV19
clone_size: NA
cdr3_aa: CASSIYTPGVGTEAFF
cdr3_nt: TGTGCCAGTAGTATATATACGCCGGGAGTGGGCACTGAAGCTTTCTTT

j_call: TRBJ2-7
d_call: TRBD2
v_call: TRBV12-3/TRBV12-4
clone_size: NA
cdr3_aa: CASSPSGGYEQYF
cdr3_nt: TGTGCCAGCAGCCCTTCGGGGGGCTACGAGCAGTACTTC

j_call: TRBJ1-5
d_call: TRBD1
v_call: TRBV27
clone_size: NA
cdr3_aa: CASSSPHNRDRHRNNQPQHF
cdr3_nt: TGTGCCAGCAGTTCACCACACAACCGGGACAGACATCGAAATAATCAGCCCCAGCATTTT